This TCR beta chain was obtained from a study of OX40 agonist ivuxolimab in advanced cancers. Profiled with immunoSEQ multiplex PCR; TCRdb holds only in-frame clones, not every one. The table has tens of thousands of clones, 80% to 90% seen once. Germline V gene sequence: CDR1 SGHDT, CDR2 YYEEEE. The CDR3 length is 15 residues. Trimming at V came to 0 bases and at J to 2 bases, leaving 0 bases not matched to a gene. The clonotype was recovered from an adult with an advanced solid tumor such as melanoma, head and neck, liver or kidney cancer. The sequencing here drew on CD4+ or CD8+ T cells sorted from blood, taken in a trial of the OX40 agonist ivuxolimab. This chain joins TRBV5-6 and TRBJ1-3; TRBD1 aligns across 9 bases. The CDR3, as DNA: TGTGCCAGCAGCTTGGGGACAGGGGCTGGAAACACCATATATTTT. It codes for CASSLGTGAGNTIYF. Using reference TRBV5-6 and TRBJ1-3 for the parts outside the CDR3, the full variable domain is DAGVTQSPTHLIKTRGQQVTLRCSPKSGHDTVSWYQQALGQGPQFIFQYYEEEERQRGNFPDRFSGHQFPNYSSELNVNALLLGDSALYLCASSLGTGAGNTIYFGEGSWLTVV.